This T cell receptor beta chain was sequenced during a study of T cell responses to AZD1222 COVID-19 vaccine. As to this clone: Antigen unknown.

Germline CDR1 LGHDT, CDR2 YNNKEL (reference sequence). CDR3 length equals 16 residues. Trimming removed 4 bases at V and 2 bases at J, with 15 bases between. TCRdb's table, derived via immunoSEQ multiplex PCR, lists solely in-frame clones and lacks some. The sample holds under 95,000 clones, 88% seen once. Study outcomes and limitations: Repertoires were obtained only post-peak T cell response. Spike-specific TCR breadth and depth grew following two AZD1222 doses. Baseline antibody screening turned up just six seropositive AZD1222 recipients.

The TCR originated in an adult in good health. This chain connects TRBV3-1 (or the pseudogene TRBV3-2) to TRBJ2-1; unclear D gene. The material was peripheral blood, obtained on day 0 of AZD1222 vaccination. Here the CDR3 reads CASSPGWSVTYNEQFF. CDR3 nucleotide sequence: TGTGCCAGCAGCCCCGGATGGTCGGTTACCTACAATGAGCAGTTCTTC.